This is a list of T cell receptor beta chains from one sample in a study of CD8 T cells in ankylosing spondylitis. Each CDR3 protein gets one entry after TCRdb re-called the 5' RACE reads with MiXCR. The sample has 350,000 to 400,000 distinct CDR3 sequences, roughly 20% seen once; the top ten hold less than 15%. The sequenced sample was blood, either unsorted or a sorted T cell fraction (not recorded which). Source of these receptors: a male donor with ankylosing spondylitis or in good health (not recorded which). Each CDR3 is given with its conserved first and last residue.

v_call	cdr3_length	j_call	cdr3_aa
TRBV27	15	TRBJ2-5	CASSQSGDLKETQYF
TRBV7-2	17	TRBJ2-3	CASSLGWAGKDTDTQYF
TRBV28	14	TRBJ2-7	CASSPLWGPDEQYF
TRBV3-1	17	TRBJ2-2	CASCQLPGLTNTGELFF
TRBV20-1	15	TRBJ2-7	CSARPQGGAGYEQYF
TRBV2	15	TRBJ2-7	CASSEARTGTYEQYF
TRBV20-1	15	TRBJ2-7	CSARDRAGPDYEQYF
TRBV12-3/TRBV12-4	17	TRBJ2-6	CASSTGAAASGANVLTF
TRBV29-1	16	TRBJ2-3	CSVEGLWAASTDTQYF
TRBV7-3	15	TRBJ2-1	CASSLNGGVYNEQFF
TRBV3-1	14	TRBJ2-7	CASSQFQGFYEQYF
TRBV28	15	TRBJ2-3	CASKLVLSPTDTQYF
TRBV11-2	15	TRBJ2-7	CASSLGALSHYEQYF
TRBV3-1	14	TRBJ1-1	CASSQGGSDTEAFF
TRBV12-3/TRBV12-4	11	TRBJ2-7	CASSADFEQYF
TRBV12-3/TRBV12-4	15	TRBJ2-5	CASSPPGQGQETQYF